The rows below give T cell receptor beta chains drawn from one sample of a study of cytomegalovirus exposure and HLA in healthy donors. Profiled with immunoSEQ multiplex PCR; TCRdb holds only in-frame clones, not every one. The table records 200,000 to 250,000 clones, approximately 90% of them present only once. Sequencing was done on a sample of PBMCs. All receptors derive from a woman younger than 35 in good health and CMV-seronegative. Each CDR3 is given with its conserved first and last residue. A D gene is named only where the DNA matches it firmly. Size is omitted from some rows. Given values are once, few, many or a class for expanded clones.

j_call cdr3_length clone_size d_call v_call cdr3_aa cdr3_nt
TRBJ2-1 15 NA NA TRBV10-1 CASSSVAGQGDEQFF TGCGCCAGCAGTTCTGTGGCAGGCCAAGGCGATGAGCAGTTCTTC
TRBJ1-1 14 NA NA TRBV5-4 CASSLAGGQSEAFF TGTGCCAGCAGCTTGGCTGGGGGACAATCTGAAGCTTTCTTT
TRBJ2-7 15 NA TRBD2 TRBV5-1 CASSAKRETPYEQYF TGCGCCAGCAGCGCCAAGCGGGAGACGCCCTACGAGCAGTACTTC
TRBJ2-1 15 NA TRBD2 TRBV11-2 CASSSAMLAGNEQFF TGTGCCAGCAGCTCCGCGATGTTAGCGGGAAATGAGCAGTTCTTC
TRBJ1-1 17 NA TRBD1 TRBV7-8 CASSSPGTGVVYTEAFF TGTGCCAGCAGCTCCCCCGGGACAGGGGTGGTGTACACTGAAGCTTTCTTT
TRBJ2-2 17 NA TRBD2 TRBV15 CATSRDLLAGNTGELFF TGTGCCACCAGCAGAGACTTACTAGCGGGAAACACCGGGGAGCTGTTTTTT
TRBJ2-3 14 NA NA TRBV11-2 CASIGSLGTDTQYF TGTGCCAGCATCGGGTCCCTTGGCACAGATACGCAGTATTTT
TRBJ1-1 11 NA NA TRBV27 CASSLYGPSIF TGTGCCAGCAGTTTATATGGCCCTTCGATCTTT
TRBJ2-3 15 NA TRBD1 TRBV6-6 CASRPTGGDLQGQYF TGTGCCAGCAGGCCGACAGGGGGCGATCTTCAGGGGCAGTATTTT
TRBJ1-1 13 few NA TRBV30 CAWSVHAGTEAFF TGTGCCTGGAGTGTGCATGCGGGGACTGAAGCTTTCTTT
TRBJ2-1 12 NA NA TRBV19 CASWAGSNEQFF TGTGCCAGTTGGGCGGGAAGCAATGAGCAGTTCTTC
TRBJ1-1 14 NA TRBD1 TRBV5-1 CASRSGGGGTEAFF TGCGCCAGCAGGTCAGGGGGCGGCGGCACTGAAGCTTTCTTT
TRBJ1-5 13 NA NA TRBV29-1 CSVGGQNNQPQHF TGCAGCGTTGGAGGACAGAACAATCAGCCCCAGCATTTT
TRBJ1-2 15 once NA TRBV11-2 CASSLGGRGERGYTF TGTGCCAGCAGCTTAGGCGGCAGGGGTGAACGAGGCTACACCTTC
TRBJ2-7 13 NA NA TRBV19 CASSEIQGQEQYF TGTGCCAGTAGCGAAATCCAGGGGCAAGAGCAGTACTTC
TRBJ2-5 13 NA TRBD2 TRBV6-5 CASSPWGGETQYF TGTGCCAGCAGCCCGTGGGGGGGGGAGACCCAGTACTTC
TRBJ2-7 16 NA NA TRBV25-1 CASSELEGQGLYEQYF TGTGCCAGCAGTGAATTAGAGGGACAAGGACTTTACGAGCAGTACTTC
TRBJ1-2 11 NA NA TRBV29-1 CSVEGHYGYTF TGCAGCGTGGAGGGGCACTATGGCTACACCTTC
TRBJ1-5 15 NA TRBD1 TRBV2 CASSRNRGGNQPQHF TGTGCCAGCAGTAGAAACAGGGGTGGCAATCAGCCCCAGCATTTT
TRBJ1-1 15 NA NA TRBV5-1 CASSLEPSRTTEAFF TGCGCCAGCAGCTTGGAACCCAGTCGAACCACTGAAGCTTTCTTT
TRBJ2-5 16 NA TRBD1 TRBV6-4 CASSDSARGLVGAQYF TGTGCCAGCAGTGACTCGGCCAGGGGGCTGGTCGGGGCCCAGTACTTC
TRBJ1-5 17 NA NA TRBV27 CASSSPGMMRRNQPQHF TGTGCCAGCAGTTCCCCTGGTATGATGAGGCGCAATCAGCCCCAGCATTTT
TRBJ2-7 14 NA TRBD2 TRBV4-2 CASSPGLPLNEQYF TGTGCCAGCAGCCCGGGACTACCTCTCAACGAGCAGTACTTC
TRBJ1-1 13 NA TRBD1 TRBV5-1 CASSTWTGGEAFF TGCGCCAGCAGCACCTGGACAGGTGGTGAAGCTTTCTTT
TRBJ2-2 16 NA TRBD2 TRBV5-1 CASSFPREAFTGELFF TGCGCCAGCAGCTTTCCTCGGGAGGCTTTTACCGGGGAGCTGTTTTTT
TRBJ2-7 16 few TRBD2 TRBV5-6 CASSPRPRLAGGEQYF TGTGCCAGCAGCCCCAGGCCAAGACTAGCGGGAGGCGAGCAGTACTTC
TRBJ1-3 13 NA TRBD1 TRBV19 CASSKGAANTIYF TGTGCCAGTAGTAAGGGGGCTGCAAACACCATATATTTT
TRBJ1-1 13 NA NA TRBV4-1 CASSQPGGTEAFF TGCGCCAGCAGCCAACCTGGGGGGACTGAAGCTTTCTTT
TRBJ1-4 13 NA NA TRBV5-1 CASSLDRDEKLFF TGCGCCAGCAGCTTGGACAGAGATGAAAAACTGTTTTTT
TRBJ1-2 15 NA NA TRBV6-6 CASSYSPVAGDGYTF TGTGCCAGCAGTTACTCCCCGGTGGCGGGGGATGGCTACACCTTC
TRBJ1-1 14 once NA TRBV28 CASRVGGIETEAFF TGTGCCAGCAGGGTCGGGGGAATAGAGACTGAAGCTTTCTTT
TRBJ1-4 13 NA TRBD1 TRBV6-1 CASSDRGREKLFF TGTGCCAGCAGTGACAGGGGGCGTGAAAAACTGTTTTTT
TRBJ2-1 19 NA TRBD2 TRBV2 CASSREDLDLGSIYNEQFF TGTGCCAGCAGCCGGGAGGACCTAGATCTCGGGAGTATTTACAATGAGCAGTTCTTC
TRBJ2-7 16 NA TRBD2 TRBV11-2 CASSSKVASGSYEQYF TGTGCCAGCAGCTCAAAAGTGGCTAGCGGGAGCTACGAGCAGTACTTC
TRBJ1-3 15 NA NA TRBV30 CAWSPSPGPGNTIYF TGTGCCTGGAGTCCTAGCCCGGGCCCCGGAAACACCATATATTTT
TRBJ2-5 11 NA NA TRBV15 CATSRVATQYF TGTGCCACCAGCAGAGTGGCGACCCAGTACTTC
TRBJ1-3 16 NA TRBD1 TRBV9 CASSIETGVSGNTIYF TGTGCCAGCAGCATTGAGACAGGGGTCTCTGGAAACACCATATATTTT
TRBJ2-3 12 NA NA TRBV29-1 CSVRGLTDTQYF TGCAGCGTCCGCGGACTAACAGATACGCAGTATTTT
TRBJ1-4 14 NA NA TRBV2 CASSEWGLVEKLFF TGTGCCAGCAGTGAATGGGGCCTTGTAGAAAAACTGTTTTTT
TRBJ1-5 15 NA NA TRBV28 CASSLDSYSNQPQHF TGTGCCAGCAGTTTAGACTCTTATAGCAATCAGCCCCAGCATTTT
TRBJ2-7 14 NA NA TRBV5-1 CASSLGQASYEQYF TGCGCCAGCAGCTTGGGACAGGCGTCCTACGAGCAGTACTTC
TRBJ2-7 16 NA NA TRBV28 CASSHLFSGRGYEQYF TGTGCCAGCAGTCATCTCTTTTCGGGTAGGGGGTACGAGCAGTACTTC
TRBJ1-2 13 NA TRBD1 TRBV29-1 CSVDRTGAEGYTF TGCAGCGTTGATCGTACAGGGGCTGAAGGCTACACCTTC
TRBJ1-2 15 NA NA TRBV19 CASRTAILANYGYTF TGTGCCAGTAGGACCGCGATTCTAGCTAACTATGGCTACACCTTC
TRBJ1-2 13 NA NA TRBV18 CASSPTRGHGYTF TGTGCCAGCTCACCCACGCGGGGTCATGGCTACACCTTC
TRBJ1-1 12 NA NA TRBV11-2 CASSPAETEAFF TGTGCCAGCAGCCCCGCCGAGACTGAAGCTTTCTTT
TRBJ1-5 13 NA NA TRBV27 CASSSRGNQPQHF TGTGCCAGCAGTTCCAGGGGAAATCAGCCCCAGCATTTT
TRBJ2-1 15 NA TRBD2 TRBV5-1 CASSKGTGGSNEQFF TGCGCCAGCAGTAAGGGGACTGGCGGGAGCAATGAGCAGTTCTTC
TRBJ2-2 13 NA NA TRBV5-1 CASSLDFTGELFF TGCGCCAGCAGCTTGGACTTCACCGGGGAGCTGTTTTTT
TRBJ2-5 11 few TRBD2 TRBV2 CAWWTRETQYF TGTGCATGGTGGACTAGGGAGACCCAGTACTTC